The clone carrying this TCR beta chain came up a few times. These data belong to a study of blood T cell repertoires in COVID-19. At the level of the study: The analysed material was cDNA or gDNA that came from T cells, B-cell-depleted T cells, or PBMCs.

Methods used by the authors: For nucleated cells, counts were estimated from reference gene primer amplification. Sequencing was performed with immunoSEQ multiplex PCR; in TCRdb, only in-frame clones are kept and a portion is missing. V and J calls and clone size come straight from that table; D and trimming were deduced from the DNA. The data show around 250,000 clones, 65% to 85% seen once. CDR1 and CDR2 from the germline V gene are LGHDT and YNNKEL (reference sequence). The CDR3 loop spans 14 amino acids. The V and J ends lost 3 bases and 4 bases respectively, with 10 bases between them. The sequence was collected from a man aged 45 to 65 with active or convalescent COVID-19. Specimen: peripheral blood. The chain has TRBV3-1 (or the pseudogene TRBV3-2) and TRBJ1-5, with a weak D call TRBD1 (5 bases). The CDR3 loop reads CASSQGNRNQPQHF. The CDR3 coding sequence is TGTGCCAGCAGCCAGGGGAACAGGAATCAGCCCCAGCATTTT.